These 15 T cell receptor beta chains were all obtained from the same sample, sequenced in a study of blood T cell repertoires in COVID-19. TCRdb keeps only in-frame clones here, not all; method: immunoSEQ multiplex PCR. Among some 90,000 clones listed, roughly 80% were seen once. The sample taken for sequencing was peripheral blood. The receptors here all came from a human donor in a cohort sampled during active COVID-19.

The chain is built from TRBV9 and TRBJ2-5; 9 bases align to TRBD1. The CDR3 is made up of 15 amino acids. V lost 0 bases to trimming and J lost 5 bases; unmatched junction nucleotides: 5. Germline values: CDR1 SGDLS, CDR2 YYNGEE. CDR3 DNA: TGTGCCAGCAGCGTAGCCAGCGGGACAGGGGAGACCCAGTACTTC. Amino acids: CASSVASGTGETQYF.

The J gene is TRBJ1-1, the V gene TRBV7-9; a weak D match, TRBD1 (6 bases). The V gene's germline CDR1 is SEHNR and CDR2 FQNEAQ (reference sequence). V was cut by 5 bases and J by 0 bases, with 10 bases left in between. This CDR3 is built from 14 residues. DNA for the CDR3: TGTGCCAGCAGCCTGGACAGTATGAACACTGAAGCTTTCTTT. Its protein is CASSLDSMNTEAFF.

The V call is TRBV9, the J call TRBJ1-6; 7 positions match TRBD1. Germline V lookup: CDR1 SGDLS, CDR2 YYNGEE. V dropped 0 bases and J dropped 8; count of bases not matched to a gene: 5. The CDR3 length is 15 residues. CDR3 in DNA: TGTGCCAGCAGCGTAGAGGGGGCTCTGGATTCACCCCTCCACTTT. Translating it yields CASSVEGALDSPLHF.

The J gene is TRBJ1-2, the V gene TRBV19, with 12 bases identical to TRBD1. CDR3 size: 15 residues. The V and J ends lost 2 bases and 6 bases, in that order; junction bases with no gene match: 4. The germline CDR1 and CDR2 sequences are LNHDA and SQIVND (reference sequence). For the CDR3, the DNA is TGTGCCAGTAGTATATGGGGACAGGGGGCGCATGGCTACACCTTC. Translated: CASSIWGQGAHGYTF.

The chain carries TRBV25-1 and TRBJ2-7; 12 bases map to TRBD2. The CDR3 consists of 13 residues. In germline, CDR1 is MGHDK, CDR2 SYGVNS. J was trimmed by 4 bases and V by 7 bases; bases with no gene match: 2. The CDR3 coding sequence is TGTGCCAGCAATGGACTAGCGGGGTACGAGCAGTACTTC. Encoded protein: CASNGLAGYEQYF.

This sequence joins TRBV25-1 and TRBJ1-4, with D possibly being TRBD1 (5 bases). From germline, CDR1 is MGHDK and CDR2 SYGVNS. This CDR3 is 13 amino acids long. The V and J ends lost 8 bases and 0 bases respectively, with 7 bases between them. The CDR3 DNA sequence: TGTGCCAGCGGACAAGCAACTAATGAAAAACTGTTTTTT. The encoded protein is CASGQATNEKLFF.

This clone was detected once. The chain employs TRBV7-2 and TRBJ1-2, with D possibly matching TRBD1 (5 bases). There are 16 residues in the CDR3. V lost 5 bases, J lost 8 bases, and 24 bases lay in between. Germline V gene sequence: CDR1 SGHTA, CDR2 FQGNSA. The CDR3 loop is CASSPRGRGPVTGYTF. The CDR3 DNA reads TGTGCCAGCAGCCCCCGAGGGAGGGGTCCTGTAACGGGCTACACCTTC.

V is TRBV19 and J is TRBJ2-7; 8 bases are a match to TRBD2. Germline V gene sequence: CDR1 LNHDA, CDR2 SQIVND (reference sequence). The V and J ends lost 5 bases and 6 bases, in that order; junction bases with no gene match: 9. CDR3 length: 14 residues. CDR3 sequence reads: CASSLGGRQIEQYF. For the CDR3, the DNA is TGTGCCAGTAGTTTGGGCGGGAGGCAGATCGAGCAGTACTTC.

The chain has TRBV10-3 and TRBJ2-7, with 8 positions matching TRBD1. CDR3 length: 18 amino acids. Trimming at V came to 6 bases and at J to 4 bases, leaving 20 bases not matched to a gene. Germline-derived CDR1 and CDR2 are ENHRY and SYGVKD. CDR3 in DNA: TGTGCCATCAGCGTAGACGTCGCGCGAAGGGACAGGACATACGAGCAGTACTTC. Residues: CAISVDVARRDRTYEQYF.

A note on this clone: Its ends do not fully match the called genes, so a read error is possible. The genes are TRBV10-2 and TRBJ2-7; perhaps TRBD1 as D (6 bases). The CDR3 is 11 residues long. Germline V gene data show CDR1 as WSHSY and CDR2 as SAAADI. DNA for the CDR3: TGCGCCAGCAGTGCTACCGGGACATGGAGCTTC. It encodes CASSATGTWSF.

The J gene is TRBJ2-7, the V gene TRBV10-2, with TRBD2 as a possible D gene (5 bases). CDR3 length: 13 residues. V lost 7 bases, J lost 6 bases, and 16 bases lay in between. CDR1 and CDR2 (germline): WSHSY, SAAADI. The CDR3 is CASKGDPWGEQYF. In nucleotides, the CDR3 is TGCGCCAGCAAGGGAGACCCCTGGGGCGAGCAGTACTTC.

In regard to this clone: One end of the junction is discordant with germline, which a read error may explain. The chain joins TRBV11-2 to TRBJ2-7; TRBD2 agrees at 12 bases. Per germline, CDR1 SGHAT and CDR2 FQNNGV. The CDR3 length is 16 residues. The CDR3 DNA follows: TGTGCCAGCAGCTTTTCTAGCGGGAGGGCCTCCCACGAGCAGTACTTC. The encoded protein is CASSFSSGRASHEQYF.

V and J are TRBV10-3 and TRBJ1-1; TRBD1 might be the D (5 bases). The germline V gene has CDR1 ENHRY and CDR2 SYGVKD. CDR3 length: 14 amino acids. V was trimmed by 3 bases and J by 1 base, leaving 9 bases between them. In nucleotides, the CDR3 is TGTGCCATCAGTGATCCTAGGGGGAACACTGAAGCTTTCTTT. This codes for CAISDPRGNTEAFF.

CDR3: CASSLYASGSYEQYF. The CDR3 DNA reads TGTGCCAGCAGTTTGTACGCTAGCGGGAGTTACGAGCAGTACTTC. The chain is built from TRBV28 and TRBJ2-7, with 10 bases aligning to TRBD2. The V and J ends lost 3 bases and 4 bases, in that order; junction bases with no gene match: 6. Germline-derived CDR1 and CDR2 are MDHEN and SYDVKM. CDR3 length: 15 residues.

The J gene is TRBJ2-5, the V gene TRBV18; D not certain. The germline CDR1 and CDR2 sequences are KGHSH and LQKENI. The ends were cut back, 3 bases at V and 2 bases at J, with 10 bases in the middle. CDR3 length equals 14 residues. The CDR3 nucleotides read TGTGCCAGCTCACCGCGGTCAGCTCAAGAGACCCAGTACTTC. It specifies CASSPRSAQETQYF.